These 14 T cell receptor beta chains originate from one sample sequenced in a study of immune heterogeneity within non-small cell lung tumors. Multiplex PCR (32 V and 13 J primers) was used to amplify the TCR beta CDR3. TCRdb recomputed calls from the multiplex PCR reads with MiXCR, one row per CDR3 protein. The table shows about 11,000 distinct CDR3 sequences, with approximately 21% occurring only once. TCRs were amplified from 600 ng gDNA of bulk tumor per sample. Doctors removed several biopsies from each primary tumor during surgery, keeping them far apart. Patients underwent curative surgery for non-small cell lung cancer (untreated and newly diagnosed). Input material: lung tumor tissue. The receptors shown here come from a man aged 55 to 70 with non-small cell lung cancer.

This clonotype came up a few times. The CDR3 is CAWSVAGGPSETQYF. CDR3 in DNA: TGTGCCTGGAGTGTAGCGGGAGGGCCCTCGGAGACCCAGTACTTC. The rearrangement links TRBV30 to TRBJ2-5; TRBD2 matches at 10 bases. Germline CDR1 is GTSNPN and CDR2 is SVGIG (reference sequence). The CDR3 sequence is 15 residues long. V lost 0 bases and J lost 5; bases outside the gene matches: 6.

This clonotype was counted at least ten times. The chain couples TRBV12-3 or TRBV12-4 to TRBJ1-2; D may be TRBD1 (6 bases). CDR3 length equals 13 residues. With 7 bases removed from V and 7 bases from J, the gap between germline ends came to 16 bases. CDR3 bases: TGTGCCAGCACCTTAGGGGGGGCTGTTGGCTACACCTTC. It specifies CASTLGGAVGYTF.

The rearrangement uses TRBV30 and TRBJ2-1; the match to TRBD2 covers 9 bases. The CDR3 consists of 15 residues. Germline V gives CDR1 GTSNPN, CDR2 SVGIG (reference sequence). V dropped 3 bases and J dropped 5; count of bases not matched to a gene: 8. The CDR3 nucleotides read TGTGCCTGGAGGCGGGGGGGATCTCCTAACAATGAGCAGTTCTTC. Translation gives CAWRRGGSPNNEQFF.

There are a few counts of this clonotype. Just one base apart from a much larger clone, this may be a read error. The genes are TRBV6-2 or TRBV6-3 and TRBJ1-2, with D uncertain. The CDR3 covers 13 residues. CDR1 and CDR2 (germline): MNHEY, SVGEGT. The CDR3, as DNA: TGTGTCAGCAGTTACGCGGGTGACTATGGCTACACCTTC. Translation gives CVSSYAGDYGYTF.

The chain joins TRBV9 to TRBJ2-3; perhaps TRBD1 as D (5 bases). CDR3 size: 14 residues. Germline V gene lookup returns CDR1 SGDLS and CDR2 YYNGEE. Trimming pared 3 bases from V and 1 base from J, leaving 9 bases between. The CDR3 nucleotides are TGTGCCAGCAGCGGGATAGGGGGCACAGATACGCAGTATTTT. This translates into CASSGIGGTDTQYF. The variable domain in full, with the rest retrieved from reference TRBV9 and TRBJ2-3, is DSGVTQTPKHLITATGQRVTLRCSPRSGDLSVYWYQQSLDQGLQFLIQYYNGEERAKGNILERFSAQQFPDLHSELNLSSLELGDSALYFCASSGIGGTDTQYFGPGTRLTVL.

DNA for the CDR3: TGCAGTGCCTCTCCCACTAGCGGAGGCACAGATACGCAGTATTTT. Protein sequence: CSASPTSGGTDTQYF. V is TRBV20-1 and J is TRBJ2-3; 8 bases are shared with TRBD2. In germline, CDR1 is DFQATT, CDR2 SNEGSKA (reference sequence). J lost 1 base, V lost 6 bases, and 9 bases had no gene match. The CDR3 covers 15 residues.

This clonotype was observed a handful of times. The chain uses TRBV5-5 and TRBJ2-1, with 8 bases that match TRBD2. Trimming at V came to 1 base and at J to 4 bases, leaving 1 base not matched to a gene. The CDR3 consists of 14 residues. CDR1 SGHKS and CDR2 YYEKEE come from the germline V gene (reference sequence). CDR3 region: CASSLREGYNEQFF. The CDR3 DNA reads TGTGCCAGCAGCTTGCGGGAGGGGTACAATGAGCAGTTCTTC. Full variable domain (outside the CDR3, taken from reference TRBV5-5 and TRBJ2-1): DAGVTQSPTHLIKTRGQQVTLRCSPISGHKSVSWYQQVLGQGPQFIFQYYEKEERGRGNFPDRFSARQFPNYSSELNVNALLLGDSALYLCASSLREGYNEQFFGPGTRLTVL.

This clonotype appeared a few times. The chain carries TRBV19 and TRBJ2-2; TRBD1 agrees at 8 bases. Germline trimming cut 10 bases from V and 9 bases from J; bases unmatched to any gene: 13. CDR3 length: 14 residues. Germline CDR1 and CDR2: LNHDA and SQIVND (reference sequence). CDR3: CATRRQGNIWELFF. The CDR3 DNA follows: TGTGCCACCAGAAGACAGGGGAACATCTGGGAGCTGTTTTTT.

In the case of this clonotype: Possible read error: a much larger clone is one base away. In DNA, the CDR3 is TGTTCCAGCAGTCCCCGACAGGGCAGGGCCGGGGAGCTGTTTTTT. Its translation: CSSSPRQGRAGELFF. The chain couples TRBV28 to TRBJ2-2; 7 bases map to TRBD1. CDR3 length: 15 residues. The germline V gene has CDR1 MDHEN and CDR2 SYDVKM.

This clonotype ranks as medium-sized. This chain joins TRBV5-1 and TRBJ2-7; 12 nucleotides line up with TRBD1. In germline, CDR1 is SGHRS, CDR2 YFSETQ. V dropped 4 bases and J dropped 7; count of bases not matched to a gene: 9. CDR3 length equals 15 residues. CDR3 region: CASSPGQGAPGEQYF. CDR3 nucleotides: TGCGCCAGCAGCCCGGGACAGGGGGCGCCGGGGGAGCAGTACTTC.

V and J are TRBV19 and TRBJ1-2, with 7 bases lining up with TRBD1. The CDR3 sequence is 14 residues long. With 6 bases clipped from V and 5 bases from J, the junction kept 9 bases outside the gene matches. The germline V gene has CDR1 LNHDA and CDR2 SQIVND (reference sequence). The CDR3 DNA is TGTGCCAGTAGGCTAGCCGGGACAGAGTATGGCTACACCTTC. It codes for CASRLAGTEYGYTF.

This clonotype has at least ten counts. The V gene is TRBV28, the J gene TRBJ1-2; no clear D. The CDR3 is 14 amino acids. V lost 0 bases, J lost 6 bases, and 11 bases lay in between. Germline V gene data show CDR1 as MDHEN and CDR2 as SYDVKM. The CDR3 DNA is TGTGCCAGCAGTTTATGGCCTGGGGAGCATGGCTACACCTTC. This translates into CASSLWPGEHGYTF.

CDR3 loop: CASSPGWGDEQYF. The DNA for the CDR3 is TGTGCCAGCTCACCAGGTTGGGGTGACGAGCAGTACTTC. V and J are TRBV18 and TRBJ2-7, with D unresolved. The CDR3 sequence is 13 residues long. The V and J ends lost 2 bases and 5 bases respectively, with 10 bases between them. The germline gives CDR1 KGHSH, CDR2 LQKENI. Together with reference TRBV18 and TRBJ2-7, the CDR3 gives the full variable domain: NAGVMQNPRHLVRRRGQEARLRCSPMKGHSHVYWYRQLPEEGLKFMVYLQKENIIDESGMPKERFSAEFPKEGPSILRIQQVVRGDSAAYFCASSPGWGDEQYFGPGTRLTVT.

The table lists this clonotype with many counts. The chain recombines TRBV5-1 with TRBJ2-3; TRBD2 matches 8 bases. The CDR3 extends over 16 amino acids. Unmatched junction bases numbered 11, after V lost 3 bases and J lost 5 bases. The germline V gene has CDR1 SGHRS and CDR2 YFSETQ. CDR3: CASSSFKREYGDTQYF. CDR3 coding DNA: TGCGCCAGCAGCTCCTTCAAGCGGGAGTACGGAGATACGCAGTATTTT.